A selection of T cell receptor beta chains follows, all from one sample in a study of glioma-infiltrating T cells. TCRdb re-called the multiplex PCR reads through MiXCR, storing one row per CDR3 protein. The sample contains about 410,000 distinct CDR3 sequences, roughly 41% of which appear only once. Material: glioma tissue, nonneoplastic brain tissue, or PBMCs (not recorded which). All receptors derive from a human donor with low-grade glioma or glioblastoma, undergoing nonglioma brain surgery, or in good health (not recorded which). CDR3s leave out the opening cysteine and the closing phenylalanine or tryptophan. Each record gives: J gene, V gene, CDR3 protein.

J gene: TRBJ2-1; V gene: TRBV7-2; CDR3 protein: ASSSRRDRGLDEQF
J gene: TRBJ1-4; V gene: TRBV12-3/TRBV12-4; CDR3 protein: ASSSGTGVEKLF
J gene: TRBJ2-3; V gene: TRBV20-1; CDR3 protein: SAPPVRSDTRY
J gene: TRBJ1-2; V gene: TRBV11-1; CDR3 protein: ASSLHGPGDYGCT
J gene: TRBJ2-7; V gene: TRBV6-6; CDR3 protein: ASSYSPGSVPSSYEQY
J gene: TRBJ2-3; V gene: TRBV4-3; CDR3 protein: ASSQDYGSATDTQY
J gene: TRBJ1-5; V gene: TRBV28; CDR3 protein: ASRNPLGQPQH
J gene: TRBJ2-1; V gene: TRBV12-3/TRBV12-4; CDR3 protein: ASSRGMGNEQF
J gene: TRBJ2-1; V gene: TRBV3-1; CDR3 protein: ASSSGLAANNEQF
J gene: TRBJ1-2; V gene: TRBV2; CDR3 protein: ASGTTVGYGYT
J gene: TRBJ2-7; V gene: TRBV20-1; CDR3 protein: SARRLAEGYEQY
J gene: TRBJ2-7; V gene: TRBV7-3; CDR3 protein: ASSLRGGSFPYEQY
J gene: TRBJ1-2; V gene: TRBV28; CDR3 protein: ASSDGQGYDGYT
J gene: TRBJ2-1; V gene: TRBV15; CDR3 protein: ATSPANMRREQF
J gene: TRBJ2-5; V gene: TRBV4-3; CDR3 protein: ASSHTSSPETQY
J gene: TRBJ1-3; V gene: TRBV28; CDR3 protein: ASSPLQALSSGNTIY
J gene: TRBJ1-3; V gene: TRBV28; CDR3 protein: ASSFDPSGNTIY
J gene: TRBJ2-1; V gene: TRBV28; CDR3 protein: ASITPLRPYNEQF
J gene: TRBJ2-2; V gene: TRBV28; CDR3 protein: ASSAGPPWVGELF
J gene: TRBJ2-5; V gene: TRBV27; CDR3 protein: ASSSSKETQY
J gene: TRBJ2-3; V gene: TRBV6-6; CDR3 protein: ASSYEREYTDTQY
J gene: TRBJ2-5; V gene: TRBV20-1; CDR3 protein: SASKARGPYQETQY
J gene: TRBJ1-2; V gene: TRBV2; CDR3 protein: ARRDRDYGYT
J gene: TRBJ2-3; V gene: TRBV15; CDR3 protein: ATSRVFGGLTDTQY
J gene: TRBJ1-2; V gene: TRBV19; CDR3 protein: ASSIGGFYGYT
J gene: TRBJ1-4; V gene: TRBV28; CDR3 protein: ASRDLQGTNEKLF
J gene: TRBJ2-4; V gene: TRBV6-1; CDR3 protein: VSRDSGLAKNIQY
J gene: TRBJ2-5; V gene: TRBV4-2; CDR3 protein: ASSQGSSVAQETQY
J gene: TRBJ1-1; V gene: TRBV7-2; CDR3 protein: ASSLAPRTDKETEAF
J gene: TRBJ1-1; V gene: TRBV10-3; CDR3 protein: AISSLPNTVAF
J gene: TRBJ1-5; V gene: TRBV7-2; CDR3 protein: ASTDMLGYKPQH
J gene: TRBJ2-5; V gene: TRBV20-1; CDR3 protein: SALIPGRKETQY
J gene: TRBJ1-5; V gene: TRBV7-3; CDR3 protein: ASSLWLQGLNQTQH
J gene: TRBJ2-3; V gene: TRBV24-1; CDR3 protein: ATSDLTGDTDTQY
J gene: TRBJ2-7; V gene: TRBV10-2; CDR3 protein: ANSESRTGSYEQY
J gene: TRBJ1-1; V gene: TRBV11-2; CDR3 protein: ASSLGAQTEAF
J gene: TRBJ2-7; V gene: TRBV7-2; CDR3 protein: ASSLLGQGALGQY
J gene: TRBJ2-3; V gene: TRBV28; CDR3 protein: ASSPARREMADTQY
J gene: TRBJ2-1; V gene: TRBV20-1; CDR3 protein: SARDLGISSYNEQF
J gene: TRBJ2-6; V gene: TRBV28; CDR3 protein: ASSRPSGANVLT
J gene: TRBJ1-1; V gene: TRBV6-2/TRBV6-3; CDR3 protein: ASGVLNTEAF
J gene: TRBJ2-1; V gene: TRBV24-1; CDR3 protein: ATRHRDFEF
J gene: TRBJ2-2; V gene: TRBV12-3/TRBV12-4; CDR3 protein: ASSRRGELF
J gene: TRBJ2-7; V gene: TRBV20-1; CDR3 protein: SVRGGTREQY
J gene: TRBJ1-1; V gene: TRBV25-1; CDR3 protein: ASSGGLEAF
J gene: TRBJ2-5; V gene: TRBV7-2; CDR3 protein: ASSRGLAGAETQY
J gene: TRBJ1-2; V gene: TRBV6-5; CDR3 protein: ASSYTRGRSYGYT
J gene: TRBJ1-5; V gene: TRBV19; CDR3 protein: ASRPISDGNQPQH
J gene: TRBJ1-3; V gene: TRBV27; CDR3 protein: ASSVGLLSGNTIY
J gene: TRBJ1-1; V gene: TRBV7-9; CDR3 protein: ASSLMGLGTEAF
J gene: TRBJ2-1; V gene: TRBV27; CDR3 protein: ASSPAGLAGKNEQF
J gene: TRBJ1-1; V gene: TRBV20-1; CDR3 protein: SGKPGAGTEAF
J gene: TRBJ2-1; V gene: TRBV27; CDR3 protein: AGSLQPVSSNEQF
J gene: TRBJ2-3; V gene: TRBV20-1; CDR3 protein: SAVRRGVDTQY
J gene: TRBJ1-5; V gene: TRBV4-2; CDR3 protein: ASSQDPGRPNQPQH
J gene: TRBJ1-1; V gene: TRBV28; CDR3 protein: ASSLRIAEAF
J gene: TRBJ1-5; V gene: TRBV20-1; CDR3 protein: SARDGRGGWYNQPQH
J gene: TRBJ1-2; V gene: TRBV29-1; CDR3 protein: SVGAGVIAYGYT